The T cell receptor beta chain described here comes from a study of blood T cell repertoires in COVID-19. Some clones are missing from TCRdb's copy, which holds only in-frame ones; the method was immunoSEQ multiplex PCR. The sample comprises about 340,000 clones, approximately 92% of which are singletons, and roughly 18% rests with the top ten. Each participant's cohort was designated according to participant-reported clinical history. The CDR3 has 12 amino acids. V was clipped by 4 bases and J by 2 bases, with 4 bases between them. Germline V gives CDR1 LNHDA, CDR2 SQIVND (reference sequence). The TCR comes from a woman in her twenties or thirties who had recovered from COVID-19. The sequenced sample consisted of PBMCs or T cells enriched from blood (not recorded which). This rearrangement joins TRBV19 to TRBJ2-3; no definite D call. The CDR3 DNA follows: TGTGCCAGTAGTAAACTCACAGATACGCAGTATTTT. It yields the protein CASSKLTDTQYF. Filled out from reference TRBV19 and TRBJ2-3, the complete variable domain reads DGGITQSPKYLFRKEGQNVTLSCEQNLNHDAMYWYRQDPGQGLRLIYYSQIVNDFQKGDIAEGYSVSREKKESFPLTVTSAQKNPTAFYLCASSKLTDTQYFGPGTRLTVL.